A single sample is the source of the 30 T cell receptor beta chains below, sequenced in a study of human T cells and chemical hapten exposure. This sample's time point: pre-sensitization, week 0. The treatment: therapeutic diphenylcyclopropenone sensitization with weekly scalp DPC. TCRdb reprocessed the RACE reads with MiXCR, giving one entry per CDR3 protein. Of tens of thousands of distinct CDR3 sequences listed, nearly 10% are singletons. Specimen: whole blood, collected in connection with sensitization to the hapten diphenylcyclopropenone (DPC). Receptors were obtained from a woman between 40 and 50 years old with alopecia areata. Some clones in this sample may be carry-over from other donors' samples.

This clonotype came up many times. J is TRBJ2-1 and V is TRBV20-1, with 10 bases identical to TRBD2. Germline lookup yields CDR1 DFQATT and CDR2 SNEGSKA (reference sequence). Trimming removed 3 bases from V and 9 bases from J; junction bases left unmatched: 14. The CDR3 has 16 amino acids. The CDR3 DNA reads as TGCAGTGCTAGGGTGGCTGGTAGCGGGGGGTTGGGTGAGCAGTTCTTC. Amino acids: CSARVAGSGGLGEQFF.

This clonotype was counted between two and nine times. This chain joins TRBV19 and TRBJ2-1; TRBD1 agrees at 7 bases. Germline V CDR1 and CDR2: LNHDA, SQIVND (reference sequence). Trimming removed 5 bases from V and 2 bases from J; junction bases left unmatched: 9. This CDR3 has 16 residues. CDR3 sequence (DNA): TGTGCCAGTAGTTCAAAGGGACAGACGGCCTACAATGAGCAGTTCTTC. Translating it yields CASSSKGQTAYNEQFF.

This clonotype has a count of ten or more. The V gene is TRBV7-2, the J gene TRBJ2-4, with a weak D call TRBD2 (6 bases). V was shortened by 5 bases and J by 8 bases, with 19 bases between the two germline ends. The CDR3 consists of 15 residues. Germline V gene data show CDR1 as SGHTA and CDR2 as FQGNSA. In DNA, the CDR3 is TGTGCCAGCAGCAATCCGACCCTCGGCGGGGACATTCAGTACTTC. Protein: CASSNPTLGGDIQYF.

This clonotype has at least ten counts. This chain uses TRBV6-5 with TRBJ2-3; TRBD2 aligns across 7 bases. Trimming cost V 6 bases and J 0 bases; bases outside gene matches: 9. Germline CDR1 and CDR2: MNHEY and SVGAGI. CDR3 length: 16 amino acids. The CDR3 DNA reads TGTGCCAGCAGGGCCAGAGCGGGGCCTAGCACAGATACGCAGTATTTT. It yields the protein CASRARAGPSTDTQYF.

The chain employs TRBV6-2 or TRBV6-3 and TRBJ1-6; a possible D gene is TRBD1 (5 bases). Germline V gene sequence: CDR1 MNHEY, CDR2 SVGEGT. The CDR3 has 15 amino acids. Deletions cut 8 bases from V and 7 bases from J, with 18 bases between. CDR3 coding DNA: TGTGCCAGCGGTTCCACAGGTTATAGGAATTCACCCCTCCACTTT. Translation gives CASGSTGYRNSPLHF.

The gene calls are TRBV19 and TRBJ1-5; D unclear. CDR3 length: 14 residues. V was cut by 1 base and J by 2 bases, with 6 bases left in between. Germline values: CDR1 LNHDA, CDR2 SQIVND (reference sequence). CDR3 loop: CASSIVVGNQPQHF. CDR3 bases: TGTGCCAGTAGTATAGTAGTAGGCAATCAGCCCCAGCATTTT.

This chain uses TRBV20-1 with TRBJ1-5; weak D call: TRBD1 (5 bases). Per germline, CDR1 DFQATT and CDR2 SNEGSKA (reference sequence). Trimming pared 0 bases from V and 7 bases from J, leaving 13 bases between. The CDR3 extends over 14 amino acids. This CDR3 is CSAREWGGGQPQHF. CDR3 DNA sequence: TGCAGTGCTAGAGAGTGGGGGGGAGGGCAGCCCCAGCATTTT.

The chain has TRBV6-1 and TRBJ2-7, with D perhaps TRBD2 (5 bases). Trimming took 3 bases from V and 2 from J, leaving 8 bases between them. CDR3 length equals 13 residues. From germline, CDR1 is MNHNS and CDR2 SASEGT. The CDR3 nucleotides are TGTGCCAGCAGTGAGCGGGTTACCTACGAGCAGTACTTC. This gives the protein CASSERVTYEQYF.

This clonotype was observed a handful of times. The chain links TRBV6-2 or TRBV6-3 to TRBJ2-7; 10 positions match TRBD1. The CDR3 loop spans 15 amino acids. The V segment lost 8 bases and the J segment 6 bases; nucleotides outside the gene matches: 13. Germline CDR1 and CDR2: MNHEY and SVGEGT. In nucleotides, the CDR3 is TGTGCCAGCTACCCAACGGGACAGGGGAGTTTCGAGCAGTACTTC. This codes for CASYPTGQGSFEQYF.

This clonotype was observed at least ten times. In nucleotides, the CDR3 is TGTGCCAGCTCACCTACAGGGGGTCACGAGCAGTACTTC. It translates to CASSPTGGHEQYF. This chain connects TRBV18 to TRBJ2-7; 8 bases agree with TRBD1. The V segment lost 3 bases and the J segment 5 bases; nucleotides outside the gene matches: 3. This CDR3 is 13 amino acids long. Germline loops: CDR1 KGHSH, CDR2 LQKENI.

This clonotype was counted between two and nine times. CDR3 residues: CASSSVPVLHEQYF. CDR3 nucleotides: TGTGCCAGCAGCTCAGTGCCTGTGCTCCACGAGCAGTACTTC. The genes are TRBV7-9 and TRBJ2-7; D call uncertain. V gave up 4 bases and J gave up 5 bases, with 15 bases separating them. The CDR3 is made up of 14 amino acids. Looked up from germline, CDR1 is SEHNR and CDR2 is FQNEAQ (reference sequence). Together with reference TRBV7-9 and TRBJ2-7, the CDR3 gives the full variable domain: DTGVSQNPRHKITKRGQNVTFRCDPISEHNRLYWYRQTLGQGPEFLTYFQNEAQLEKSRLLSDRFSAERPKGSFSTLEIQRTEQGDSAMYLCASSSVPVLHEQYFGPGTRLTVT.

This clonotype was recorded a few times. CDR3 residues: CASSLRSSHRTGGPNTGELFF. CDR3 DNA: TGTGCCAGCAGCTTACGAAGCTCCCACCGGACGGGGGGCCCGAACACCGGGGAGCTGTTTTTT. The chain is built from TRBV7-6 and TRBJ2-2; D might be TRBD2 (7 bases). The CDR3 runs to 21 residues. Trimming cost V 2 bases and J 0 bases, with 25 bases left between them. From germline, CDR1 is SGHVS and CDR2 FNYEAQ. The full variable domain, with the rest looked up from reference TRBV7-6 and TRBJ2-2, is GAGVSQSPRYKVTKRGQDVALRCDPISGHVSLYWYRQALGQGPEFLTYFNYEAQQDKSGLPNDRFSAERPEGSISTLTIQRTEQRDSAMYRCASSLRSSHRTGGPNTGELFFGEGSRLTVL.

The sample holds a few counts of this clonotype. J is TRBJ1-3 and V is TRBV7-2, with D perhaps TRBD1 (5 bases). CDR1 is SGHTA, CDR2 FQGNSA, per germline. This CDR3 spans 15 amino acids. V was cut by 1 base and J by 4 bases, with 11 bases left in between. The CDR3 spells CASSLDGAGGNTIYF. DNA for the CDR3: TGTGCCAGCAGCTTAGATGGGGCAGGGGGAAACACCATATATTTT.

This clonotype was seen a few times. The CDR3 nucleotides are TGTGCCAGCAGTTTCTCACTGGGAGGGGGGGTCCACAATGAGCAGTTCTTC. This translates into CASSFSLGGGVHNEQFF. The chain has TRBV28 and TRBJ2-1; possibly TRBD2 for D (7 bases). The CDR3 contains 17 residues. Germline CDR1 reads MDHEN; CDR2 reads SYDVKM. The V end lost 3 bases, the J end lost 5 bases, and 20 bases lay between the germline ends.

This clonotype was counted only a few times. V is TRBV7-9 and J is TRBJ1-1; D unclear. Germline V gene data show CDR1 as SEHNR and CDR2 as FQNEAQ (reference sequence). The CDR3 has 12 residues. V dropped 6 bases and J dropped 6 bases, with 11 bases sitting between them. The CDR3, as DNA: TGTGCCAGCAGTCGTACACCTTCTGAAGCTTTCTTT. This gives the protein CASSRTPSEAFF.

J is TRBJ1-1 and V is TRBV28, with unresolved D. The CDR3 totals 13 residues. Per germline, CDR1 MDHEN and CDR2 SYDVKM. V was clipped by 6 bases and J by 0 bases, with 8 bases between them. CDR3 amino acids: CASSRRLNTEAFF. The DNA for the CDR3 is TGTGCCAGCAGCCGACGTCTGAACACTGAAGCTTTCTTT.

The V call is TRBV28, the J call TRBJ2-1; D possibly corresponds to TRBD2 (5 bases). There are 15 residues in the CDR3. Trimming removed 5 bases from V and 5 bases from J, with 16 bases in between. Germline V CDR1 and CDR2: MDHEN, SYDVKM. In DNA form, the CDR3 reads TGTGCCAGCAGTCCTCCTCTCACCGGGGACAATGAGCAGTTCTTC. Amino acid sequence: CASSPPLTGDNEQFF.

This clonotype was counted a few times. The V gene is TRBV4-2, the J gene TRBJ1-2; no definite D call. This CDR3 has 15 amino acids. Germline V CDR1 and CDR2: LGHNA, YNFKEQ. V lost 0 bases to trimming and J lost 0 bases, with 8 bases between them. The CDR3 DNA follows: TGTGCCAGCAGCCAAGATGCCTCGGCTAACTATGGCTACACCTTC. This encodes CASSQDASANYGYTF.

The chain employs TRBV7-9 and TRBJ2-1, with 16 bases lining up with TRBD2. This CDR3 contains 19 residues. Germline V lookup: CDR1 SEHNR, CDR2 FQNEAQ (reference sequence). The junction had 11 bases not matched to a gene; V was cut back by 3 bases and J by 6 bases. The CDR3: CASSFNRGTSGGAVNEQFF. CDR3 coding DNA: TGTGCCAGCAGCTTCAATCGCGGGACTAGCGGGGGGGCTGTCAATGAGCAGTTCTTC.

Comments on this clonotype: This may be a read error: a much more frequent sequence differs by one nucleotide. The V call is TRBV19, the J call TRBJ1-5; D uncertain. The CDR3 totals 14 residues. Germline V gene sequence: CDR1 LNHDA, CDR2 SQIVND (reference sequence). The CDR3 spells CASSMGNSKQPQHF. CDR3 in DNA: TGTGCCAGTAGTATGGGAAATAGCAAACAGCCCCAGCATTTT.

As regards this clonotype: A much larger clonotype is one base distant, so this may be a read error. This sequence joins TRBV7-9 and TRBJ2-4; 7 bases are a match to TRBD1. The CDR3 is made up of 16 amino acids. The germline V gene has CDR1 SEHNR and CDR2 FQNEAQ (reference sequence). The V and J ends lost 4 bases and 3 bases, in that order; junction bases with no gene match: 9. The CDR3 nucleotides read TGTGCCAGCAGCTATTTGTCACAGGGGTTCAAAAACATTCAGTACTTC. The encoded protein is CASSYLSQGFKNIQYF.

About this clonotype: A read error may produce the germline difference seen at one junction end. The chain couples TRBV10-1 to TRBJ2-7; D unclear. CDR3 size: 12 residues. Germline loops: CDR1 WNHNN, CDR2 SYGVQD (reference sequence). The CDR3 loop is CASSDSSYEQHF. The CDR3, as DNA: TGCGCCAGCAGTGACAGCTCCTACGAGCAGCACTTC.

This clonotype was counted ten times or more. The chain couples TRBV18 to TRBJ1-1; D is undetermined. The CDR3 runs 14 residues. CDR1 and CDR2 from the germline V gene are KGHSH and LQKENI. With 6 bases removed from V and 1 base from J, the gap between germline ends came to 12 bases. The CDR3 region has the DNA TGTGCCAGCTCGCCGCGATCCGCGAACACTGAAGCTTTCTTT. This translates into CASSPRSANTEAFF.

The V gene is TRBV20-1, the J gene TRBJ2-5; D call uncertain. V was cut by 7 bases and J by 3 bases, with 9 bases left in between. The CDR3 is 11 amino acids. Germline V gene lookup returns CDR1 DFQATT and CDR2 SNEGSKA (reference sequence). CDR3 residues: CSGLAKETQYF. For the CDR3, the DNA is TGCAGTGGTTTAGCAAAAGAGACCCAGTACTTC.

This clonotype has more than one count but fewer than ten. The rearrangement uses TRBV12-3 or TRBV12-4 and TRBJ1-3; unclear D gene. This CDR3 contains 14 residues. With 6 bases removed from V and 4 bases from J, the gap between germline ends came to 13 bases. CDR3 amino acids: CASRGGGNGNTIYF. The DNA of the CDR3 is TGTGCCAGCAGGGGAGGAGGGAACGGAAACACCATATATTTT.

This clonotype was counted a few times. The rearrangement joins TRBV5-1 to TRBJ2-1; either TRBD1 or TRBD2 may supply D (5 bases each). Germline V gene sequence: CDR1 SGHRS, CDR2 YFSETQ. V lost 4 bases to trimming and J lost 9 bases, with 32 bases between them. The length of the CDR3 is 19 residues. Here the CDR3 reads CASSQPPRDPKPFGGEQFF. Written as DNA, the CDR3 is TGCGCCAGCAGCCAACCCCCCCGGGACCCGAAGCCGTTTGGCGGTGAGCAGTTCTTC.

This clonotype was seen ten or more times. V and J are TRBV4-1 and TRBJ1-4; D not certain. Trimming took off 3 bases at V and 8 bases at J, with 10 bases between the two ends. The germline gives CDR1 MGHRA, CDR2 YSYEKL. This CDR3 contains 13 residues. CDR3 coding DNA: TGCGCCAGCAGCCACCGGACGCAGGAAAAACTGTTTTTT. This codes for CASSHRTQEKLFF.

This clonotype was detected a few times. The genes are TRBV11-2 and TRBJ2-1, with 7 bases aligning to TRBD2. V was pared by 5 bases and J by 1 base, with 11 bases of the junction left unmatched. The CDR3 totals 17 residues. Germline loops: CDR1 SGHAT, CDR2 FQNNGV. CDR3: CASSPRTSGVSYNEQFF. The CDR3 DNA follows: TGTGCCAGCAGCCCGCGGACGAGCGGGGTGTCCTACAATGAGCAGTTCTTC. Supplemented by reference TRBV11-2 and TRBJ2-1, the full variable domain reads EAGVAQSPRYKIIEKRQSVAFWCNPISGHATLYWYQQILGQGPKLLIQFQNNGVVDDSQLPKDRFSAERLKGVDSTLKIQPAKLEDSAVYLCASSPRTSGVSYNEQFFGPGTRLTVL.

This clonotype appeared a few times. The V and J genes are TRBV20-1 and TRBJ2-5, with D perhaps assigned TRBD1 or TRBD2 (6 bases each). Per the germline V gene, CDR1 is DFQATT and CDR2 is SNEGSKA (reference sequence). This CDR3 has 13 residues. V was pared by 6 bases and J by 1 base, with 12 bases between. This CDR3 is CSAEGEAQETQYF. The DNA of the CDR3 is TGCAGTGCAGAGGGGGAGGCCCAAGAGACCCAGTACTTC.

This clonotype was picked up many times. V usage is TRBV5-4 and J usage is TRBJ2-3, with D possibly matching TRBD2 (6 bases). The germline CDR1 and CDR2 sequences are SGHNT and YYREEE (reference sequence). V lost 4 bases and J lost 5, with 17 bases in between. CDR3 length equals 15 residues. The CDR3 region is CASSPGLRGEDTQYF. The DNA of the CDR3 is TGTGCCAGCAGCCCAGGACTGCGCGGGGAAGATACGCAGTATTTT.